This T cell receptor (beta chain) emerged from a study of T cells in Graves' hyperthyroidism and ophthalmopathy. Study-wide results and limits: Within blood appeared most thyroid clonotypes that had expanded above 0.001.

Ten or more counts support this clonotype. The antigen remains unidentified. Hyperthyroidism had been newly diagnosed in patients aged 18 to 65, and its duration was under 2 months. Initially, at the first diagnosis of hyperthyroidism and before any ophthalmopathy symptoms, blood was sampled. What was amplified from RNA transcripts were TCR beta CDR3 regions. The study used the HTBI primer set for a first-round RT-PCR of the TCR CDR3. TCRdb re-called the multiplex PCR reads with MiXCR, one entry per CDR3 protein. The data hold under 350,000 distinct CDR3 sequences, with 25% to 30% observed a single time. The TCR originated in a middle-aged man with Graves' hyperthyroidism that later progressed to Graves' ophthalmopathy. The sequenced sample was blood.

The CDR3 DNA reads TGCAGTGCTAGCTCGTTACCGGGACTAGCGGGAGGGGTCCACGAGCAGTACTTC. Protein product: CSASSLPGLAGGVHEQYF. This rearrangement joins TRBV20-1 to TRBJ2-7; 16 nucleotides match TRBD2. J lost 5 bases, V lost 3 bases, and 13 bases had no gene match. Germline V gene sequence: CDR1 DFQATT, CDR2 SNEGSKA (reference sequence). There are 18 residues in the CDR3.